These 27 T cell receptor beta chains came from one sample sequenced in a study of T cell responses to AZD1222 COVID-19 vaccine (dated by TCRdb to 2020 to 2022). Libraries came from the immunoSEQ multiplex PCR assay. Sourced from immuneACCESS, this table was stored by TCRdb with only in-frame sequences that have V and J called. A share of the clones is absent; for the studies checked, an unresolved V gene accounts for under half, and the remainder has no known explanation. The sample table holds 95,000 to 100,000 clones, of which around nine tenths were seen once. The top ten clones comprise about 15% of the sample. This sample's time point label indicates: about 28 days (+/-7) after the second vaccine dose. The starting material was peripheral blood, obtained 28 days after the second AZD1222 dose. Every receptor here comes from an adult who received the AZD1222 COVID-19 vaccine.

The chain couples TRBV2 to TRBJ1-5; 9 bases agree with TRBD1. The CDR3 is made up of 15 amino acids. V shed 4 bases, J shed 4 bases, and the junction held 5 bases outside the gene matches. Germline V lookup: CDR1 SNHLY, CDR2 FYNNEI. The CDR3 sequence: CASSAGTGKNQPQHF. The DNA for the CDR3 is TGTGCCAGCAGTGCCGGGACAGGGAAAAATCAGCCCCAGCATTTT.

In this sample, this clone turned up once. The chain uses TRBV19 and TRBJ1-5; perhaps TRBD1 as D (5 bases). Germline CDR1 LNHDA, CDR2 SQIVND (reference sequence). The CDR3 loop spans 14 amino acids. The V gene lost 9 bases and the J gene lost 1 base, with 13 bases spanning the gap. The CDR3 bases are TGTGCCAGACTGACAGTTTCCAGCAATCAGCCCCAGCATTTT. This gives the protein CARLTVSSNQPQHF.

The chain joins TRBV4-1 to TRBJ1-5, with 8 bases lining up with TRBD1. V dropped 3 bases and J dropped 2; count of bases not matched to a gene: 24. Per germline, CDR1 MGHRA and CDR2 YSYEKL. This CDR3 contains 22 residues. The DNA for the CDR3 is TGCGCCAGCAGCCACGGTATAAACCGGGACAGGTTGTATAGGGATCGCAATCAGCCCCAGCATTTT. Translated: CASSHGINRDRLYRDRNQPQHF.

This chain joins TRBV4-1 and TRBJ1-5; D gene unclear. The CDR3 consists of 14 residues. Germline V CDR1 and CDR2: MGHRA, YSYEKL. Trimming removed 1 base from V and 3 bases from J, with 7 bases in between. CDR3: CASSQAAVNQPQHF. The CDR3, as DNA: TGCGCCAGCAGCCAAGCGGCGGTCAATCAGCCCCAGCATTTT.

CDR3 in DNA: TGTGCCAGCAGTGTAGCAGGGGCGAGCAATCAGCCCCAGCATTTT. It is translated as CASSVAGASNQPQHF. This chain uses TRBV6-1 with TRBJ1-5; D is perhaps TRBD1 (6 bases). V lost 4 bases and J lost 1, with 11 bases in between. CDR3 length equals 15 residues. Germline V lookup: CDR1 MNHNS, CDR2 SASEGT.

The chain uses TRBV5-4 and TRBJ2-3; D not certain. This CDR3 contains 13 residues. The V gene's germline CDR1 is SGHNT and CDR2 YYREEE (reference sequence). The germline V and J ends were trimmed by 1 base and 5 bases, with 8 bases remaining between them. CDR3 DNA sequence: TGTGCCAGCAGCTTGTATCCGGGAGATACGCAGTATTTT. It encodes CASSLYPGDTQYF.

The chain links TRBV11-3 to TRBJ2-7; D is uncertain. The CDR3 runs to 11 residues. The germline V gene encodes CDR1 SGHNT and CDR2 YENEEA. Trimming pared 5 bases from V and 8 bases from J, leaving 10 bases between. CDR3 region: CASSLTTKQYF. CDR3 coding DNA: TGTGCCAGCAGCCTCACTACGAAGCAGTACTTC.

The chain combines TRBV7-2 with TRBJ1-2; D is uncertain. Germline V gene lookup returns CDR1 SGHTA and CDR2 FQGNSA. Trimming cost V 1 base and J 0 bases, with 15 bases left between them. The CDR3 has 17 amino acids. The CDR3 DNA is TGTGCCAGCAGCTTAGATGCGGGTCTTAGTTCTAACTATGGCTACACCTTC. Translating it yields CASSLDAGLSSNYGYTF.

This clone was counted once. The rearrangement uses TRBV28 and TRBJ1-1, with D unclear. Trimming cost V 4 bases and J 1 base, with 13 bases left between them. Germline lookup yields CDR1 MDHEN and CDR2 SYDVKM. This CDR3 comprises 15 residues. CDR3 in DNA: TGTGCCAGCAGTTCCCCCGGGTCGACGAACACTGAAGCTTTCTTT. Translated: CASSSPGSTNTEAFF. Together with reference TRBV28 and TRBJ1-1, the CDR3 gives the full variable domain: DVKVTQSSRYLVKRTGEKVFLECVQDMDHENMFWYRQDPGLGLRLIYFSYDVKMKEKGDIPEGYSVSREKKERFSLILESASTNQTSMYLCASSSPGSTNTEAFFGQGTRLTVV.

The rearrangement links TRBV5-8 to TRBJ2-5; 7 positions agree with TRBD1. The CDR3 sequence is 13 residues long. The germline gives CDR1 SGHTS, CDR2 YDEGEE. J gave up 5 bases and V 5 bases, and 6 bases lay outside the gene matches. CDR3 coding DNA: TGTGCCAGCAGAGGGGGCTACGGGGAGACCCAGTACTTC. Translated, it gives CASRGGYGETQYF.

By share of the sample, this clone is medium-sized. The rearrangement uses TRBV6-2 or TRBV6-3 and TRBJ2-1, with 9 bases identical to TRBD2. The CDR3 is made up of 15 amino acids. V lost 2 bases, J lost 7 bases, and 6 bases stayed unmatched. In germline, CDR1 is MNHEY, CDR2 SVGEGT. CDR3 in DNA: TGTGCCAGCAGTTACGTGACTAGCGGAGGGAATGAGCAGTTCTTC. Translating it yields CASSYVTSGGNEQFF.

This clone was seen a few times. V gene TRBV5-4 combines with J gene TRBJ2-7, with D tentatively TRBD1 or TRBD2 (5 bases each). V lost 5 bases and J 6 bases, leaving 24 bases between the germline ends. The CDR3 totals 16 residues. Germline V gene lookup returns CDR1 SGHNT and CDR2 YYREEE (reference sequence). The CDR3: CASSPPGELARGEQYF. In nucleotides, the CDR3 is TGTGCCAGCAGTCCCCCCGGGGAGCTAGCAAGGGGCGAGCAGTACTTC.

The CDR3 reads CASSFNGALNEKLFF. Here the CDR3 DNA reads TGTGCCAGCAGTTTCAACGGGGCCCTAAATGAAAAACTGTTTTTT. The chain combines TRBV27 with TRBJ1-4; weak D call: TRBD1 (5 bases). The CDR3 is 15 residues long. Germline values: CDR1 MNHEY, CDR2 SMNVEV (reference sequence). Trimming took off 3 bases at V and 5 bases at J, with 13 bases between the two ends.

The J gene is TRBJ1-2, the V gene TRBV19, with 10 bases matching TRBD1. Germline V gene data show CDR1 as LNHDA and CDR2 as SQIVND (reference sequence). This CDR3 comprises 15 residues. Losses at the gene ends were 3 bases for V and 3 bases for J; bases not matched to a gene: 4. The CDR3 sequence is CASSMDGTGDYGYTF. The CDR3 nucleotides read TGTGCCAGTAGTATGGACGGGACAGGGGACTATGGCTACACCTTC.

V usage is TRBV27 and J usage is TRBJ2-5; 8 bases align to TRBD1. From germline, CDR1 is MNHEY and CDR2 SMNVEV (reference sequence). V was pared by 7 bases and J by 4 bases, with 8 bases of the junction left unmatched. The CDR3 spans 14 residues. The CDR3 protein is CASKTSTGAETQYF. The CDR3, as DNA: TGTGCCAGCAAAACTTCGACAGGGGCAGAGACCCAGTACTTC.

This chain joins TRBV6-1 and TRBJ2-3; 7 nucleotides match TRBD2. Looked up from germline, CDR1 is MNHNS and CDR2 is SASEGT. V gave up 4 bases and J gave up 0 bases; unmatched junction bases: 16. The CDR3 runs 19 residues. CDR3 nucleotide sequence: TGTGCCAGCAGTGTCGTGGCTAGCGGAAGTACCTTAAGCACAGATACGCAGTATTTT. The encoded protein is CASSVVASGSTLSTDTQYF.

CDR3 residues: CASSSRTSGRQETQYF. The CDR3 bases are TGTGCCAGCAGTTCCCGGACTAGCGGGAGGCAAGAGACCCAGTACTTC. The gene calls are TRBV27 and TRBJ2-5; 14 bases fit TRBD2. Looked up from germline, CDR1 is MNHEY and CDR2 is SMNVEV (reference sequence). V shed 4 bases and J 2 bases; nucleotides not matched to a gene: 3. The CDR3 is 16 amino acids.

V gene TRBV30 combines with J gene TRBJ2-1, with TRBD2 matching 13 bases. CDR1 and CDR2 (germline): GTSNPN, SVGIG (reference sequence). The ends lost 3 bases at V and 7 bases at J; junction bases unmatched: 3. The CDR3 runs to 14 residues. CDR3 DNA sequence: TGTGCCTGGAGGACTAGCGGGAGGCGGAATGAGCAGTTCTTC. Translation: CAWRTSGRRNEQFF.

CDR3 nucleotide sequence: TGTGCCAGCAAGGGGGTCGAGAACACTGAAGCTTTCTTT. This translates into CASKGVENTEAFF. This chain links TRBV28 with TRBJ1-1; weak D call: TRBD1 (6 bases). This CDR3 region has 13 residues. CDR1 and CDR2 from the germline V gene are MDHEN and SYDVKM. Trimming shortened V by 7 bases and J by 1 base, and 10 bases separated the two germline ends. Full variable domain (rest looked up from reference TRBV28 and TRBJ1-1): DVKVTQSSRYLVKRTGEKVFLECVQDMDHENMFWYRQDPGLGLRLIYFSYDVKMKEKGDIPEGYSVSREKKERFSLILESASTNQTSMYLCASKGVENTEAFFGQGTRLTVV.

This clone was seen once. The chain links TRBV5-6 to TRBJ2-3, with D unresolved. CDR1 SGHDT and CDR2 YYEEEE come from the germline V gene. V was shortened by 3 bases and J by 2 bases, with 16 bases between the two germline ends. The CDR3 sequence is 16 residues long. The CDR3 is CASSSPALEYTDTQYF. Written as DNA, the CDR3 is TGTGCCAGCAGCTCCCCCGCCCTGGAGTACACAGATACGCAGTATTTT.

This chain joins TRBV7-2 and TRBJ1-3; no clear D gene. Between the trimmed V and J ends, which lost 5 bases and 0 bases, there was a span of 8 bases. This CDR3 has 14 amino acids. Looked up from germline, CDR1 is SGHTA and CDR2 is FQGNSA. CDR3 bases: TGTGCCAGCAGCCCGCAGAGCTCTGGAAACACCATATATTTT. Its protein product is CASSPQSSGNTIYF.

The V gene is TRBV30, the J gene TRBJ2-7; 7 nucleotides match TRBD1. The length of the CDR3 is 13 residues. Trimming took 5 bases from V and 3 from J; bases not matched to a gene: 7. The germline gives CDR1 GTSNPN, CDR2 SVGIG (reference sequence). CDR3 nucleotide sequence: TGTGCCTGGGGTAGGGGGCAGGGCTACGAGCAGTACTTC. This gives the protein CAWGRGQGYEQYF.

The chain has TRBV5-5 and TRBJ2-3; D unresolved. The germline V gene has CDR1 SGHKS and CDR2 YYEKEE (reference sequence). V lost 0 bases, J lost 0 bases, and 5 bases lay in between. This CDR3 contains 14 residues. As DNA, the CDR3 is TGTGCCAGCAGCTTGGCAGTTAGCACAGATACGCAGTATTTT. It encodes CASSLAVSTDTQYF. The full variable domain, with the rest looked up from reference TRBV5-5 and TRBJ2-3, is DAGVTQSPTHLIKTRGQQVTLRCSPISGHKSVSWYQQVLGQGPQFIFQYYEKEERGRGNFPDRFSARQFPNYSSELNVNALLLGDSALYLCASSLAVSTDTQYFGPGTRLTVL.

This chain links TRBV3-1 (or the pseudogene TRBV3-2) with TRBJ1-1; TRBD1 might be the D (5 bases). V shed 0 bases and J shed 6 bases, with 11 bases lying between them. Germline V gene sequence: CDR1 LGHDT, CDR2 YNNKEL (reference sequence). CDR3 length: 14 amino acids. CDR3 region: CASSQDAGSAEAFF. CDR3 DNA: TGTGCCAGCAGCCAAGACGCAGGGTCAGCTGAAGCTTTCTTT.

The chain has TRBV30 and TRBJ1-2; TRBD1 might be the D (6 bases). The CDR3 is made up of 13 amino acids. Germline CDR1 and CDR2: GTSNPN and SVGIG (reference sequence). Deletions cut 0 bases from V and 7 bases from J, with 12 bases between. The CDR3 spells CAWSVSRGTGYTF. For the CDR3, the DNA is TGTGCCTGGAGTGTATCCAGGGGCACTGGCTACACCTTC.

The rearrangement links TRBV4-2 to TRBJ2-3; unclear D gene. V was clipped by 2 bases and J by 14 bases, with 11 bases between them. CDR3 size: 11 residues. Germline V gene sequence: CDR1 LGHNA, CDR2 YNFKEQ. CDR3 sequence reads: CASSQYQVRYF. CDR3 nucleotides: TGTGCCAGCAGCCAATATCAGGTTAGGTATTTT.

This clone has only one observation. The chain recombines TRBV5-1 with TRBJ1-1, with D perhaps matching TRBD1 (5 bases). The germline V gene has CDR1 SGHRS and CDR2 YFSETQ. The V gene lost 0 bases and the J gene lost 4 bases, with 10 bases spanning the gap. This CDR3 region has 14 residues. For the CDR3, the DNA is TGCGCCAGCAGCTTGGGAGACGGGGGCACTGAAGCTTTCTTT. It yields the protein CASSLGDGGTEAFF.